This T cell receptor (beta chain) was observed in a study of cytomegalovirus exposure and HLA in healthy donors. General study results and limits: TCR beta V- and J-gene trimming was later associated with a missense DCLRE1C variant. Cytomegalovirus-associated status was assigned to approximately 160 TCR beta chains.

Vbeta (60) and Jbeta (13) primers were used in the PCR. Sequencing was performed with immunoSEQ multiplex PCR; in TCRdb, only in-frame clones are kept and a portion is missing. The repertoire consists of roughly 84,000 clones, with 55% to 70% occurring once and the leading ten covering 15%. Points on this clone: The antigen remains unidentified.

Germline lookup yields CDR1 SEHNR and CDR2 FQNEAQ (reference sequence). The CDR3 has 14 amino acids. After removal of 7 bases from V and 4 bases from J, the junction contained 6 bases not matched to a gene. This TCR came from a woman aged 40 to 50 in good health and CMV-seropositive. The chain couples TRBV7-9 to TRBJ2-1, with 8 bases lining up with TRBD2. What was sequenced was PBMCs. CDR3 amino acids: CASNQRENYNEQFF. The CDR3 DNA reads TGTGCCAGCAACCAGCGGGAGAATTACAATGAGCAGTTCTTC.